The rows below give T cell receptor beta chains drawn from one sample of a study of T cells in Graves' hyperthyroidism and ophthalmopathy. TCRdb fed the multiplex PCR reads into MiXCR, producing one record per CDR3 protein. The data contain under 250,000 distinct CDR3 sequences, about 15% of them singletons. Sequencing was done on a sample of blood. The receptors originated from a man aged 45 to 65 with Graves' hyperthyroidism. The CDR3 runs from the conserved cysteine through the conserved F or W. A D gene is named only where the DNA matches it firmly. A clone size is listed for some rows: how often the clone was seen (once, few, many), or a class if it is expanded.

j_call clone_size v_call d_call cdr3_aa cdr3_nt
TRBJ2-3 once TRBV19 NA CASRLRGNTDTQYF TGTGCCAGTAGACTCAGGGGAAACACAGATACGCAGTATTTT
TRBJ2-1 many TRBV11-3 TRBD1 CASSTNRGQFF TGTGCCAGCAGCACAAACAGGGGGCAGTTCTTC
TRBJ2-2 NA TRBV19 NA CASSIQTNTGELFF TGTGCCAGTAGTATCCAGACCAACACCGGGGAGCTGTTTTTT
TRBJ2-6 many TRBV30 NA CAWDRIFSGANVLTF TGTGCCTGGGACAGGATTTTCTCTGGGGCCAACGTCCTGACTTTC
TRBJ1-2 many TRBV18 NA CASSPDKLSGYTF TGTGCCAGCTCACCCGACAAGCTTAGTGGCTACACCTTC
TRBJ2-5 few TRBV10-3 NA CAIRFSLGETQYF TGTGCCATCAGATTTAGTTTAGGAGAGACCCAGTACTTC
TRBJ2-7 NA TRBV6-5 TRBD1 CASSLTGGHYEQYF TGTGCCAGCAGTTTGACAGGGGGCCACTACGAGCAGTACTTC
TRBJ2-7 many TRBV6-1 NA CASRSPGSFEQYF TGTGCCAGCAGGTCCCCAGGGTCCTTTGAGCAGTACTTC
TRBJ2-5 many TRBV30 NA CASQEGATWETQYF TGTGCCTCCCAGGAGGGGGCGACCTGGGAGACCCAGTACTTC
TRBJ1-2 many TRBV11-3 TRBD1 CASSGMGQTNYGYTF TGTGCCAGCAGCGGTATGGGACAGACTAACTATGGCTACACCTTC
TRBJ1-1 many TRBV10-3 NA CAISDLPLRGTRTEAFF TGTGCCATCAGTGATTTACCGTTGAGGGGGACGCGCACTGAAGCTTTCTTT
TRBJ2-3 NA TRBV6-1 TRBD2 CASRTSGRFTDTQYF TGTGCCAGCAGGACTAGCGGGAGGTTCACAGATACGCAGTATTTT
TRBJ2-7 few TRBV20-1 NA CSADLSGSWQYF TGCAGTGCTGACCTTTCAGGGTCATGGCAGTACTTC
TRBJ2-3 many TRBV20-1 NA CSAPDRPSTDTQYF TGCAGTGCTCCAGACAGGCCTAGCACAGATACGCAGTATTTT
TRBJ1-5 NA TRBV20-1 TRBD1 CSAMGRDSQPQHF TGCAGTGCCATGGGCAGGGACAGCCAGCCCCAGCATTTT
TRBJ1-1 NA TRBV9 NA CASSVRDGNTEAFF TGTGCCAGCAGCGTCCGGGACGGGAACACTGAAGCTTTCTTT
TRBJ2-7 NA TRBV18 TRBD1 CASSADRGGSYEQYF TGTGCCAGCTCAGCAGACAGGGGAGGTTCCTACGAGCAGTACTTC
TRBJ1-5 NA TRBV6-5 NA CATSWGMDQPQHF TGTGCCACAAGTTGGGGGATGGATCAGCCCCAGCATTTT
TRBJ2-1 few TRBV6-2/TRBV6-3 NA CASSYRDNNEQFF TGTGCCAGCAGTTACCGGGACAACAATGAGCAGTTCTTC
TRBJ2-3 few TRBV6-1 NA CASSRRPRDGRDTDTQYF TGTGCCAGCAGCCGTCGCCCGCGGGACGGGCGGGACACGGATACGCAGTATTTT
TRBJ1-5 few TRBV4-1 NA CASSQVLDQPQHF TGCGCCAGCAGCCAAGTACTAGATCAGCCCCAGCATTTT
TRBJ2-3 many TRBV20-1 TRBD2 CSARESLAGPNTQYF TGCAGTGCTAGAGAAAGTCTAGCGGGCCCCAATACGCAGTATTTT
TRBJ1-4 NA TRBV11-2 NA CASSLTGMGEKLFF TGTGCCAGCAGCTTAACAGGGATGGGTGAAAAACTGTTTTTT
TRBJ1-1 many TRBV7-2 NA CASSEQRPRAFF TGTGCCAGCAGCGAACAGCGGCCGCGAGCTTTCTTT
TRBJ2-7 NA TRBV19 NA CASSSWLRGTYEQYF TGTGCCAGTAGTAGTTGGCTGAGGGGGACCTACGAGCAGTACTTC
TRBJ2-7 many TRBV6-2/TRBV6-3 TRBD2 CASRPPSAGGNYEQYF TGTGCCAGCAGACCTCCCTCTGCGGGAGGTAACTACGAGCAGTACTTC
TRBJ1-6 NA TRBV5-1 NA CASSRDSYNSPLHF TGCGCCAGCAGCCGGGACTCCTATAATTCACCCCTCCACTTT
TRBJ2-3 NA TRBV20-1 TRBD2 CSALAGGGTDTQYF TGCAGTGCTTTAGCGGGAGGGGGGACAGATACGCAGTATTTT
TRBJ1-6 NA TRBV10-3 NA CAISESEFNSPLHF TGTGCCATCAGTGAGTCGGAGTTTAATTCACCCCTCCACTTT
TRBJ1-5 many TRBV28 TRBD1 CASSLGTGRNQPQHF TGTGCCAGCAGTTTAGGGACAGGTCGGAATCAGCCCCAGCATTTT
TRBJ2-3 many TRBV28 TRBD2 CASSPPGRADTQYF TGTGCCAGCAGTCCCCCGGGGAGGGCCGATACGCAGTATTTT
TRBJ2-1 few TRBV9 TRBD2 CASSQTSGMYNEQFF TGTGCCAGCAGCCAGACTAGCGGAATGTACAATGAGCAGTTCTTC
TRBJ2-1 NA TRBV24-1 NA CATQGSAPYNEQFF TGTGCCACCCAGGGGAGCGCTCCCTACAATGAGCAGTTCTTC
TRBJ1-4 NA TRBV20-1 NA CSARDLVREREKLFF TGCAGTGCTAGAGATCTCGTCAGGGAGCGGGAAAAACTGTTTTTT
TRBJ2-3 many TRBV12-3/TRBV12-4 NA CASSLNGRGIDTQYF TGTGCCAGCAGCCTTAACGGACGGGGAATAGATACGCAGTATTTT
TRBJ1-1 NA TRBV28 NA CASSLGGSRTEASF TGTGCCAGCAGTTTAGGGGGGTCGCGCACTGAAGCTTCCTTT
TRBJ1-3 NA TRBV6-5 NA CASSYSSDMGHNSGNTIYF TGTGCCAGCAGTTACTCGTCCGATATGGGACATAACTCTGGAAACACCATATATTTT
TRBJ2-7 few TRBV27 NA CASSSSVLGKQYF TGTGCCAGCAGTTCCTCAGTTCTGGGTAAGCAGTACTTC
TRBJ2-5 many TRBV6-1 TRBD2 CASSYSASGSGETQYF TGTGCCAGCAGTTACAGCGCTAGCGGGAGCGGGGAGACCCAGTACTTC
TRBJ2-7 NA TRBV29-1 TRBD1 CSVENRGSGYEQYF TGCAGCGTTGAAAACAGGGGGAGCGGGTACGAGCAGTACTTC
TRBJ2-3 many TRBV20-1 NA CSAPTSAGVSDTQYF TGCAGTGCCCCGACGTCGGCAGGGGTTTCAGATACGCAGTATTTT
TRBJ2-1 many TRBV11-2 TRBD2 CASSQGAGRSYNEQFF TGTGCCAGCAGCCAAGGAGCGGGACGCTCCTACAATGAGCAGTTCTTC
TRBJ2-7 many TRBV28 NA CASHTSPLNEQYF TGTGCCAGCCATACTAGCCCCCTGAACGAGCAGTACTTC
TRBJ2-3 many TRBV5-1 NA CASSPMTHGADTQYF TGCGCCAGCAGCCCAATGACGCATGGAGCAGATACGCAGTATTTT
TRBJ2-7 many TRBV2 TRBD1 CASSDSFWQGAYEQYF TGTGCCAGCAGTGATTCGTTTTGGCAGGGGGCCTACGAGCAGTACTTC
TRBJ2-3 NA TRBV29-1 NA CSVAPPGSLGYF TGCAGCGTTGCCCCCCCGGGGTCCCTTGGGTATTTT
TRBJ2-7 many TRBV7-2 NA CASSLGRSYEQYF TGTGCCAGCAGCTTGGGACGATCCTACGAGCAGTACTTC
TRBJ2-1 many TRBV7-2 NA CASSPGTRLRVEQFF TGTGCCAGCAGTCCCGGGACCCGACTCCGGGTTGAGCAGTTCTTC
TRBJ1-5 many TRBV11-2 NA CASSPGQIQPQHF TGTGCCAGCAGCCCCGGACAAATTCAGCCCCAGCATTTT
TRBJ2-5 many TRBV20-1 NA CSAPDQLKETQYF TGCAGTGCTCCCGATCAGTTGAAGGAGACCCAGTACTTC